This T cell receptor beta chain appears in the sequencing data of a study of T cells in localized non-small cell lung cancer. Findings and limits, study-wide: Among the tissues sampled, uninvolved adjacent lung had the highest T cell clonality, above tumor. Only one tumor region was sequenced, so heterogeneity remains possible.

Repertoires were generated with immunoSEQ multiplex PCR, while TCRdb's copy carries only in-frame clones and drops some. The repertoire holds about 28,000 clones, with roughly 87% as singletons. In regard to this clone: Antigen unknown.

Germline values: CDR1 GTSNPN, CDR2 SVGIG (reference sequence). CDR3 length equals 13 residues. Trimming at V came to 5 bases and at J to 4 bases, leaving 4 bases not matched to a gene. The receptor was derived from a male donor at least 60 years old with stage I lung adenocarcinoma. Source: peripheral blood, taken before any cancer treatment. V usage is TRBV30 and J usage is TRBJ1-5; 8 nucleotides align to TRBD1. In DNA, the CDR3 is TGTGCCTGGGACTACAGGGGGAATCAGCCCCAGCATTTT. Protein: CAWDYRGNQPQHF.